This T cell receptor (beta chain) was found in a study of tumor T cells in aggressive B-cell lymphoma. TCRdb's table, derived via immunoSEQ multiplex PCR, lists solely in-frame clones and lacks some. The sample holds about 5,600 clones, roughly 77% seen once. This clone was counted a single time. The trim removed 5 bases at V and 4 bases at J, leaving 4 bases unmatched. In germline, CDR1 is MDHEN, CDR2 SYDVKM. The CDR3 has 13 residues. The source is an adult with diffuse large B cell lymphoma. Sequenced material: tumor tissue. The genes are TRBV28 and TRBJ2-7; TRBD2 matches at 8 bases. DNA of the CDR3: TGTGCCAGCAGTCTTCTAGCGGGTTACGAGCAGTACTTC. Amino acids: CASSLLAGYEQYF.